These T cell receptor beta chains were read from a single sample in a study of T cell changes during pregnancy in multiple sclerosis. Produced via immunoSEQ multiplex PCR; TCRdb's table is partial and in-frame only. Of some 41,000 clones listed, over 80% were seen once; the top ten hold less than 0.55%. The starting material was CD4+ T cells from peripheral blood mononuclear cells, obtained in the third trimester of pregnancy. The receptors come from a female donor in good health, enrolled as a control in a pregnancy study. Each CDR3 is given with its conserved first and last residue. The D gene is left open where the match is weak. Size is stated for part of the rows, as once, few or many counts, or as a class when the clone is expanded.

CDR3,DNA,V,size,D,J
CASSHRPGLADPGANVLTF,TGCGCCAGCAGCCATAGACCGGGACTAGCGGACCCTGGGGCCAACGTCCTGACTTTC,TRBV4-1,.,TRBD2,TRBJ2-6
CSVSLLHEKLFF,TGCAGCGTTAGCCTTCTTCATGAAAAACTGTTTTTT,TRBV29-1,.,.,TRBJ1-4
CASNRLGGGGSYEQYF,TGTGCCAGCAACCGCTTGGGGGGCGGGGGGTCCTACGAGCAGTACTTC,TRBV28,.,TRBD2,TRBJ2-7
CASSFGLATGELFF,TGTGCCAGCAGCTTTGGACTAGCCACCGGGGAGCTGTTTTTT,TRBV5-6,.,TRBD2,TRBJ2-2
CASSFEWGDTGELFF,TGTGCCAGCAGCTTCGAGTGGGGGGACACCGGGGAGCTGTTTTTT,TRBV7-9,.,.,TRBJ2-2
CSAGGGAITTEAFF,TGCAGCGCCGGCGGAGGGGCGATAACCACTGAAGCTTTCTTT,TRBV29-1,.,.,TRBJ1-1
CASSHPQGGYGYTF,TGCGCCAGCAGCCATCCACAGGGTGGCTATGGCTACACCTTC,TRBV4-1,few,.,TRBJ1-2
CASSLEAGNYGYTF,TGCGCCAGCAGCTTGGAGGCAGGAAACTATGGCTACACCTTC,TRBV5-1,once,.,TRBJ1-2
CASSLSGRSPDTQYF,TGCGCCAGCAGCTTGAGCGGGCGTTCCCCAGATACGCAGTATTTT,TRBV5-1,.,.,TRBJ2-3
CASSPTLAGPHNEQFF,TGTGCCAGCAGCCCAACCCTAGCGGGGCCCCACAATGAGCAGTTCTTC,TRBV7-8,.,TRBD2,TRBJ2-1
CASSVGTEADQPQHF,TGTGCCAGCAGTGTCGGGACAGAGGCCGATCAGCCCCAGCATTTT,TRBV28,.,TRBD1,TRBJ1-5
CASSPDYTGELFF,TGTGCCAGCAGTCCGGACTACACCGGGGAGCTGTTTTTT,TRBV28,.,.,TRBJ2-2
CAWSQMGQMNEKLFF,TGTGCCTGGAGCCAAATGGGACAGATGAATGAAAAACTGTTTTTT,TRBV30,.,TRBD1,TRBJ1-4
CASSLTGKRDEQFF,TGTGCCAGCAGCTTAACGGGGAAGCGGGATGAGCAGTTCTTC,TRBV7-3,.,.,TRBJ2-1
CASSLRAAGGGKNEQFF,TGCGCCAGCAGCTTGAGGGCGGCTGGTGGGGGGAAAAATGAGCAGTTCTTC,TRBV5-1,.,.,TRBJ2-1
CASSVLKLFF,TGTGCCAGCAGTGTATTAAAACTGTTTTTT,TRBV2,.,.,TRBJ1-4
CASSYGTSSETQYF,TGTGCCAGCAGTTACGGGACTAGTAGTGAGACCCAGTACTTC,TRBV6-6,.,TRBD2,TRBJ2-5
CASSSPKISGFTRRNMNTEAFF,TGTGCCAGCAGCTCCCCGAAAATCTCCGGGTTTACTCGTCGGAACATGAACACTGAAGCTTTCTTT,TRBV21-1,.,.,TRBJ1-1
CASSVGYGRAGDTQYF,TGTGCCAGCAGCGTCGGTTACGGGAGGGCGGGAGATACGCAGTATTTT,TRBV9,.,TRBD2,TRBJ2-3
CASSLAGLDEQYF,TGCGCCAGCAGCTTGGCGGGGTTGGACGAGCAGTACTTC,TRBV5-1,.,.,TRBJ2-7
CASSLVTLAGELFF,TGTGCCAGCAGCTTAGTAACCCTAGCGGGGGAGCTGTTTTTT,TRBV7-2,.,.,TRBJ2-2
CASSFGGAASYEQYF,TGCGCCAGCAGCTTTGGGGGCGCCGCCTCCTACGAGCAGTACTTC,TRBV5-1,.,.,TRBJ2-7
CAISGGQGGYTF,TGTGCCATCAGTGGAGGTCAGGGTGGCTACACCTTC,TRBV10-3,.,.,TRBJ1-2
CASRTQDRGEQYF,TGTGCCAGCAGGACCCAGGACAGGGGCGAGCAGTACTTC,TRBV27,.,TRBD1,TRBJ2-7
CSVDQGGQSNEKLFF,TGCAGCGTTGATCAGGGAGGGCAGTCTAATGAAAAACTGTTTTTT,TRBV29-1,.,.,TRBJ1-4
CASSFQYLRDRLYEQYF,TGTGCCAGCTCTTTTCAATACCTTAGGGACAGGCTCTACGAGCAGTACTTC,TRBV18,.,TRBD1,TRBJ2-7
CASSLRNEQFF,TGTGCCAGCAGCCTTAGAAATGAGCAGTTCTTC,TRBV7-2,.,.,TRBJ2-1
CASSPALAEETQYF,TGTGCCAGCAGCCCGGCTCTAGCGGAAGAGACCCAGTACTTC,TRBV7-8,.,TRBD2,TRBJ2-5
CASSYTDRGGSPLHF,TGTGCCAGCAGTTACACAGACCGCGGCGGGTCACCCCTCCACTTT,TRBV6-6,.,.,TRBJ1-6
CASSSISTRADTQYF,TGTGCCAGTAGTTCAATCTCGACTAGAGCAGATACGCAGTATTTT,TRBV19,.,.,TRBJ2-3
CASSYSEGRRYGYTF,TGTGCCAGCAGTTACTCGGAGGGCCGACGTTATGGCTACACCTTC,TRBV6-5,.,.,TRBJ1-2
CASSRRGGEKLFF,TGTGCCAGCAGTAGGAGGGGCGGTGAAAAACTGTTTTTT,TRBV2,.,.,TRBJ1-4
CASSEGGSGGEQFF,TGTGCCAGCAGTGAAGGGGGTAGCGGGGGTGAGCAGTTCTTC,TRBV6-1,few,TRBD2,TRBJ2-1
CASSLSLAGDGIGELFF,TGTGCCAGCAGCTTGTCACTAGCGGGAGACGGTATCGGGGAGCTGTTTTTT,TRBV7-2,.,TRBD2,TRBJ2-2
CASRTGTKKYYEQYF,TGTGCCAGCAGGACCGGGACTAAAAAATACTACGAGCAGTACTTC,TRBV6-6,.,TRBD2,TRBJ2-7